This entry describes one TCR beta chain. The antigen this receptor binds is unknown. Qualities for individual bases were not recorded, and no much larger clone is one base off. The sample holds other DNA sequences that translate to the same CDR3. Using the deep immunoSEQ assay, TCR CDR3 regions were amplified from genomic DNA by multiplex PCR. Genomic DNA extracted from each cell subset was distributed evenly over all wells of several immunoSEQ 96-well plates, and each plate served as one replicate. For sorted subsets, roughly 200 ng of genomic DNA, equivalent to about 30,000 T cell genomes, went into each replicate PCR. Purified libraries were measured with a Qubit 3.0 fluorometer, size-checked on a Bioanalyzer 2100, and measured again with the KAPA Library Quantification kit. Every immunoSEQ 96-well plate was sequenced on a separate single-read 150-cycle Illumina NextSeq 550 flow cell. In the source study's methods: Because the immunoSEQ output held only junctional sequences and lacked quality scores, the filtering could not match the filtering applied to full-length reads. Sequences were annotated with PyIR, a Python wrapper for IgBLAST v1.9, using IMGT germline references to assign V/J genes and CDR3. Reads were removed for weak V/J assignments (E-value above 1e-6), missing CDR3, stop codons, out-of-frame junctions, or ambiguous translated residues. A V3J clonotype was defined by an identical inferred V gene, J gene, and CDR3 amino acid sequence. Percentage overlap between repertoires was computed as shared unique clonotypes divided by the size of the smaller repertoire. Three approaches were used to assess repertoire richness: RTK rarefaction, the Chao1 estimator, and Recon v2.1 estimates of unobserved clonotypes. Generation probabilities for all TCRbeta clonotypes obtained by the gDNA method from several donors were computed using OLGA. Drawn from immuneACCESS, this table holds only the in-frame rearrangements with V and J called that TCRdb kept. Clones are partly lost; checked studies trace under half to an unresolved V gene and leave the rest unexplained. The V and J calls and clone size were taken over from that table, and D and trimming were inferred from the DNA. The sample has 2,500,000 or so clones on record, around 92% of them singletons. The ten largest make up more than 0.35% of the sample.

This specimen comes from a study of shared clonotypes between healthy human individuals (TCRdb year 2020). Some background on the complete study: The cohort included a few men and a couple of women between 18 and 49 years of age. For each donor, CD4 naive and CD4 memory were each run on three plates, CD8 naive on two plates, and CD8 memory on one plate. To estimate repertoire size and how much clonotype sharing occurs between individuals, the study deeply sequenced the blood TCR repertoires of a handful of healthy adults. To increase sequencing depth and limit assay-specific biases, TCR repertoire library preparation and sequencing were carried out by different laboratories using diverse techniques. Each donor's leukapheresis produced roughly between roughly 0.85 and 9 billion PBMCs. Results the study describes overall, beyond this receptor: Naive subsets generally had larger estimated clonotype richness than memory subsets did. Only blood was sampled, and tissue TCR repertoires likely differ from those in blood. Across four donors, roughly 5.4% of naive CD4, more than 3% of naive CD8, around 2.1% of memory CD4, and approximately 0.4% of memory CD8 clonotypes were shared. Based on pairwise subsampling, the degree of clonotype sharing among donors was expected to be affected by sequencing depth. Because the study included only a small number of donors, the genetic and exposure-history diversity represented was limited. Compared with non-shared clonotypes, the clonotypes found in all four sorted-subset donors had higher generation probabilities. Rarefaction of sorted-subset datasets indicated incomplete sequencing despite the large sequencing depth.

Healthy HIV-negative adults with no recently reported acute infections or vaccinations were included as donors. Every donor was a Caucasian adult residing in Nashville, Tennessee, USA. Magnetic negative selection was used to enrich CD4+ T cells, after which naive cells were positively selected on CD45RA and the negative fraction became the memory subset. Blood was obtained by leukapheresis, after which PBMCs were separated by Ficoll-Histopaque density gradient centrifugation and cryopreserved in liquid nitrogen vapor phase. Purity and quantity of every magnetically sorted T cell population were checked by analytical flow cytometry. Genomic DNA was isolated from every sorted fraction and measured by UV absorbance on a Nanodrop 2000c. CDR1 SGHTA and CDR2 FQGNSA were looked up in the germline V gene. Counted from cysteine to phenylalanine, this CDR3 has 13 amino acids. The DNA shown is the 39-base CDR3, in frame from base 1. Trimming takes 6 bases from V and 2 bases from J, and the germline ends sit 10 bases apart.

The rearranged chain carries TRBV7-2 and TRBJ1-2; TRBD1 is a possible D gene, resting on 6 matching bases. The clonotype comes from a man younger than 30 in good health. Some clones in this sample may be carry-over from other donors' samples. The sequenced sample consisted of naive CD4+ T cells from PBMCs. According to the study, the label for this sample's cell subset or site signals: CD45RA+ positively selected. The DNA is TGTGCCAGCAGTCCCGACAGGAACTATGGCTACACCTTC. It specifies CASSPDRNYGYTF.